The entry below gives a single T cell receptor beta chain sequence along with its context. The data stem from a study of shared T cell receptors in the human thymus. Using immunoSEQ multiplex PCR, the repertoire was profiled, and TCRdb retains in-frame clones only, with some absent. The table has about 380,000 clones, approximately 95% seen once; the top ten hold approximately 0.018%. V was shortened by 4 bases and J by 4 bases, with 21 bases between the two germline ends. This CDR3 contains 16 residues. Germline V gene sequence: CDR1 SGHKS, CDR2 YYEKEE (reference sequence). The chain carries TRBV5-5 and TRBJ2-7, with D tentatively TRBD1 (5 bases). The sequence was collected from a human donor. Sample: thymocytes. CDR3: CASSAKTAPHLYEQYF. In nucleotides, the CDR3 is TGTGCCAGCAGCGCTAAGACAGCCCCTCACCTATACGAGCAGTACTTC.